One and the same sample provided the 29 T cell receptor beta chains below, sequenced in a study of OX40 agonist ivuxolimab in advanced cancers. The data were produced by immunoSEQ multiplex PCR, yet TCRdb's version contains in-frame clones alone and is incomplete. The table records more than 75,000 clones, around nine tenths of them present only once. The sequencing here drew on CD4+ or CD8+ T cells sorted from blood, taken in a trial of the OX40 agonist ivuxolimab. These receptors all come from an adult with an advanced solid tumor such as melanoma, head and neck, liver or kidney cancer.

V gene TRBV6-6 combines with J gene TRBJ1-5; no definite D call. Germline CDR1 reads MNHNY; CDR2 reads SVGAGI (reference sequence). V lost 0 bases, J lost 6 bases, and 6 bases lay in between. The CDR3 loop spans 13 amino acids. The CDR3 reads CASSYSTGQPQHF. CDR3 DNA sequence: TGTGCCAGCAGTTACTCGACGGGTCAGCCCCAGCATTTT.

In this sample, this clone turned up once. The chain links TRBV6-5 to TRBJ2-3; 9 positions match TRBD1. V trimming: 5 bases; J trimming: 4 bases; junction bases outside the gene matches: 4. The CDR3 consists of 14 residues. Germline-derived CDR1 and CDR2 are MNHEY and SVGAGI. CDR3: CASSRQGGPDTQYF. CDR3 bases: TGTGCCAGCAGTAGACAGGGGGGTCCAGATACGCAGTATTTT.

The CDR3 spells CASSLVGGAVETQYF. The DNA for the CDR3 is TGCGCCAGCAGCTTGGTAGGGGGGGCCGTGGAGACCCAGTACTTC. The V and J genes are TRBV5-1 and TRBJ2-5; a weak D match, TRBD2 (7 bases). The CDR3 is 15 amino acids. Trimming left V 0 bases short and J 5 bases short, with 14 bases between. The germline V gene encodes CDR1 SGHRS and CDR2 YFSETQ.

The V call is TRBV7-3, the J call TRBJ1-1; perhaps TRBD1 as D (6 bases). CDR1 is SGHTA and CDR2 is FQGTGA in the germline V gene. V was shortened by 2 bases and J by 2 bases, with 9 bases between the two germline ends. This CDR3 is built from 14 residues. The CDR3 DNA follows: TGTGCCAGCAGCTTAGGGGGGCATAACACTGAAGCTTTCTTT. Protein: CASSLGGHNTEAFF.

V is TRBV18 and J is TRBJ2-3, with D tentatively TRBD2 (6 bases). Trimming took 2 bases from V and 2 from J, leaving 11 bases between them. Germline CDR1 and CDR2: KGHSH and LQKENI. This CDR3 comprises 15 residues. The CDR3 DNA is TGTGCCAGCTCACCATCGGCTAGCGCCACAGATACGCAGTATTTT. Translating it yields CASSPSASATDTQYF.

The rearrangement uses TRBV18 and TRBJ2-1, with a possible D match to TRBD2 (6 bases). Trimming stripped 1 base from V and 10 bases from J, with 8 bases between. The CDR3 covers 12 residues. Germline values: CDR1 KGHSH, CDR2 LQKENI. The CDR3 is CASSPRAGEQFF. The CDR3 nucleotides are TGTGCCAGCTCACCACGGGCGGGAGAGCAGTTCTTC. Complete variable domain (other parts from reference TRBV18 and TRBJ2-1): NAGVMQNPRHLVRRRGQEARLRCSPMKGHSHVYWYRQLPEEGLKFMVYLQKENIIDESGMPKERFSAEFPKEGPSILRIQQVVRGDSAAYFCASSPRAGEQFFGPGTRLTVL.

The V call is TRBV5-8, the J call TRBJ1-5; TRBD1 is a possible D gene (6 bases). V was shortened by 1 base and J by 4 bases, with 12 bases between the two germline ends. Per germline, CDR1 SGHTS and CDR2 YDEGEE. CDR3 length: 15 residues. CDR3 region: CASSLMGTPNQPQHF. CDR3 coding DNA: TGTGCCAGCAGCTTGATGGGGACACCTAATCAGCCCCAGCATTTT.

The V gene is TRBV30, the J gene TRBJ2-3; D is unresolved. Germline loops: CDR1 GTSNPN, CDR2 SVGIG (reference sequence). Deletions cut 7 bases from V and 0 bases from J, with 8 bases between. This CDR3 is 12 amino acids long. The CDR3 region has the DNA TGTGCCTTCACCTTTAGCACAGATACGCAGTATTTT. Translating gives CAFTFSTDTQYF.

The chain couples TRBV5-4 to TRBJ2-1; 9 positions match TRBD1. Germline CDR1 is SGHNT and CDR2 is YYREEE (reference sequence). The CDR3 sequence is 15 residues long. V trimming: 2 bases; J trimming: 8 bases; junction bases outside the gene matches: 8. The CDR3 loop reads CASSFLATGGYEQFF. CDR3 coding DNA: TGTGCCAGCAGCTTTCTAGCGACAGGGGGGTATGAGCAGTTCTTC.

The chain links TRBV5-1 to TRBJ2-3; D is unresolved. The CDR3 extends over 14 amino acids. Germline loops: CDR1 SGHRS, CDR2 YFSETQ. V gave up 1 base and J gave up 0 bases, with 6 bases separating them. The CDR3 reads CASSLSSSTDTQYF. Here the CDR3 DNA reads TGCGCCAGCAGCTTGTCCTCTAGCACAGATACGCAGTATTTT.

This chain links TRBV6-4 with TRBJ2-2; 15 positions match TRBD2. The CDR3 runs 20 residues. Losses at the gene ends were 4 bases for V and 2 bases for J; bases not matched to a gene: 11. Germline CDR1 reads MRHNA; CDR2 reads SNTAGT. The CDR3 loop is CASSAKPGLAGGVNTGELFF. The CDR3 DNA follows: TGTGCCAGCAGTGCCAAGCCGGGACTAGCGGGAGGCGTAAACACCGGGGAGCTGTTTTTT.

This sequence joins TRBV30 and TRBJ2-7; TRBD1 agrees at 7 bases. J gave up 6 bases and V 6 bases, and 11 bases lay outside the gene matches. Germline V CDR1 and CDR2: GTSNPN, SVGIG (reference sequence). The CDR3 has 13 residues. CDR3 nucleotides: TGTGCCTGTACCCGGGACAGACGAACCGAGCAGTACTTC. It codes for CACTRDRRTEQYF.

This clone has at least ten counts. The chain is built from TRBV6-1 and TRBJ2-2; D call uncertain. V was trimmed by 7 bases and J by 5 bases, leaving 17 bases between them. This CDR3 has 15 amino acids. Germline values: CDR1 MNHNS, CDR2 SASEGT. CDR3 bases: TGTGCCAGCATGTTCTCTGGTACCGCGACCGGGGAGCTGTTTTTT. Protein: CASMFSGTATGELFF.

In nucleotides, the CDR3 is TGTGCCAGCAGTCAACGATCAACCTACACCGGGGAGCTGTTTTTT. Protein product: CASSQRSTYTGELFF. J is TRBJ2-2 and V is TRBV9; D remains ambiguous. The CDR3 is 15 amino acids. V was pared by 5 bases and J by 3 bases, with 14 bases between. The germline V gene has CDR1 SGDLS and CDR2 YYNGEE.

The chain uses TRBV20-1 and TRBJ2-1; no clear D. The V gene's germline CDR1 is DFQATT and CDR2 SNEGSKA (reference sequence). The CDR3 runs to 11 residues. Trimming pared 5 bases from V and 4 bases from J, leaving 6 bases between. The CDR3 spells CSAWIYNEQFF. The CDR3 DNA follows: TGCAGTGCTTGGATTTACAATGAGCAGTTCTTC.

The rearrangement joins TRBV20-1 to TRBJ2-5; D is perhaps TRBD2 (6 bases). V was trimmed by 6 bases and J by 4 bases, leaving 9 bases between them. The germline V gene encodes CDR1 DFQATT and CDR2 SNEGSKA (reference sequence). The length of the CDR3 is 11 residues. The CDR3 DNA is TGCAGTGCGGGGGGAGGAGAGACCCAGTACTTC. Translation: CSAGGGETQYF.

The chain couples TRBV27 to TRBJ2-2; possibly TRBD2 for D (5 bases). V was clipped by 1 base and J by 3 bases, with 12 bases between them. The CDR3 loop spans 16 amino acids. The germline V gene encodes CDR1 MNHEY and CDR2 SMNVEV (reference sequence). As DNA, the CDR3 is TGTGCCAGCAGTTTATTCACTAGGAGGTACACCGGGGAGCTGTTTTTT. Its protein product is CASSLFTRRYTGELFF.

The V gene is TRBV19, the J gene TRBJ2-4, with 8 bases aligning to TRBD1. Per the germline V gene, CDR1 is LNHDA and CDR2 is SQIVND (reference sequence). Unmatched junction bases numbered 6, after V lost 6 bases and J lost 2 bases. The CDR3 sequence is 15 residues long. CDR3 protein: CASSRGQGTKNIQYF. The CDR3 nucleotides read TGTGCCAGTAGCCGCGGACAGGGAACCAAAAACATTCAGTACTTC.

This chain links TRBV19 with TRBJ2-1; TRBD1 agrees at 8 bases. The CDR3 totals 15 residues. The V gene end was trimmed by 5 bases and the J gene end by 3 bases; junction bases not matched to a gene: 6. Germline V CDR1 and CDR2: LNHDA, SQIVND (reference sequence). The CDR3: CASSLGQGYYNEQFF. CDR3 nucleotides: TGTGCCAGTAGTTTAGGACAGGGATACTACAATGAGCAGTTCTTC. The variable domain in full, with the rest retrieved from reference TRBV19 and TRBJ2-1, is DGGITQSPKYLFRKEGQNVTLSCEQNLNHDAMYWYRQDPGQGLRLIYYSQIVNDFQKGDIAEGYSVSREKKESFPLTVTSAQKNPTAFYLCASSLGQGYYNEQFFGPGTRLTVL.

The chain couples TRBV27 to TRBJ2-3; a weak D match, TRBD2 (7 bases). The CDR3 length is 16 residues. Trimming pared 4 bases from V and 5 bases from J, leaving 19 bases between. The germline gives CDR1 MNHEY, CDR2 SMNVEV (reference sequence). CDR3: CASSSPWGGGIDTQYF. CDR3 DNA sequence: TGTGCCAGCAGTTCCCCATGGGGAGGGGGTATAGATACGCAGTATTTT.

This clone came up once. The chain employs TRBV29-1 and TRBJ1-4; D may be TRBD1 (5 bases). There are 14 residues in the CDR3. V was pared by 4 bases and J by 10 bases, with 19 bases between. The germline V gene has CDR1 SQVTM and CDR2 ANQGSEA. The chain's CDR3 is CSVGGVGRGGKLFF. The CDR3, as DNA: TGCAGCGTTGGGGGCGTGGGTAGGGGAGGAAAACTGTTTTTT.

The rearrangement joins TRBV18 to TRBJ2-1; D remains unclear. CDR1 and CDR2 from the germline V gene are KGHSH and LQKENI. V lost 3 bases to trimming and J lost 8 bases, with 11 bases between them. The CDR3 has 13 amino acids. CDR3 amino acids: CASSPTEADEQFF. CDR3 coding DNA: TGTGCCAGCTCACCCACTGAAGCTGATGAGCAGTTCTTC.

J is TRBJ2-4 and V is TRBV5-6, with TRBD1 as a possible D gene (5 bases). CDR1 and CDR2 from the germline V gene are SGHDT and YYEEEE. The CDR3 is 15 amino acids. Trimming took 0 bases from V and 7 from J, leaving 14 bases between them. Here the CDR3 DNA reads TGTGCCAGCAGCTTGGATTTACAGGCTGGGAACATTCAGTACTTC. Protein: CASSLDLQAGNIQYF.

The CDR3, as DNA: TGTGCCATCAGTGACGCCCTTGGCGGGAGCTCGGAGACCCAGTACTTC. Translation: CAISDALGGSSETQYF. The chain joins TRBV10-3 to TRBJ2-5, with TRBD2 matching over 7 bases. V gave up 3 bases and J gave up 5 bases; unmatched junction bases: 12. The CDR3 is 16 amino acids. Germline V gene sequence: CDR1 ENHRY, CDR2 SYGVKD.

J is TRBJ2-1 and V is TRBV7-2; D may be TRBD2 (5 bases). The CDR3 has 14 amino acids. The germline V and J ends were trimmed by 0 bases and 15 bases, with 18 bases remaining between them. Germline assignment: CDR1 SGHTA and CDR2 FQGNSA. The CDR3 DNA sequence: TGTGCCAGCAGCTTAGCTCTAGCCAGCAGAACACGGTTCTTC. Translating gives CASSLALASRTRFF.

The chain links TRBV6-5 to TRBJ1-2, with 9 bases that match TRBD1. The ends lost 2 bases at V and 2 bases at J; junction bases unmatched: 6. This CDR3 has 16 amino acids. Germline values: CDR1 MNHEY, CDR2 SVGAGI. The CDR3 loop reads CASSYVPGQGNYGYTF. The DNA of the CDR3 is TGTGCCAGCAGTTACGTCCCGGGACAGGGAAACTATGGCTACACCTTC.

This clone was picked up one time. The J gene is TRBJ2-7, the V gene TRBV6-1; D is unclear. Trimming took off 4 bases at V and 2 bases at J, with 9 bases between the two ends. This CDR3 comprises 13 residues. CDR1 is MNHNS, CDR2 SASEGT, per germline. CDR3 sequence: CASSAAFTYEQYV. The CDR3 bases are TGTGCCAGCAGTGCTGCCTTTACCTACGAGCAGTACGTC.

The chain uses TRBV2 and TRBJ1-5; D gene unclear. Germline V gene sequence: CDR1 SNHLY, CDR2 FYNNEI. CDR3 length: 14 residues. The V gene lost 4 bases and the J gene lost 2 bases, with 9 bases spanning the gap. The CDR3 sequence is CASSVESGNQPQHF. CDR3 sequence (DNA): TGTGCCAGCAGTGTAGAATCTGGCAATCAGCCCCAGCATTTT.

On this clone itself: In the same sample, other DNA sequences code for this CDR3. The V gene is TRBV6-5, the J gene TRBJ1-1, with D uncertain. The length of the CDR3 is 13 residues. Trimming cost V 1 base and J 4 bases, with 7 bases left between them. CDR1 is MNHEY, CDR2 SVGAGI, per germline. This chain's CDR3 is CASSYWGGTEAFF. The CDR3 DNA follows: TGTGCCAGCAGTTACTGGGGAGGCACTGAAGCTTTCTTT.